Shown below are 26 T cell receptor beta chains from a single sample sequenced in a study of blood T cell repertoires in COVID-19. The repertoire was sequenced with immunoSEQ multiplex PCR; TCRdb's copy has only in-frame clones and lacks some. This sample has 100,000 to 130,000 clones; 55% to 75% occur once, and the top ten carry 1.8%. Sequenced input: peripheral blood. The receptors come from a middle-aged woman with acute or convalescent COVID-19.

This clone was found a few times. The J gene is TRBJ2-7, the V gene TRBV13; a weak D match, TRBD1 (5 bases). Trimming pared 2 bases from V and 5 bases from J, leaving 13 bases between. Germline values: CDR1 PRHDT, CDR2 FYEKMQ (reference sequence). CDR3 length: 14 residues. CDR3 bases: TGTGCCAGCAGCTTAACCGGCAGGGTAGACGAGCAGTACTTC. Amino acid sequence: CASSLTGRVDEQYF.

This chain links TRBV7-9 with TRBJ2-7, with 7 bases lining up with TRBD2. This CDR3 region has 15 residues. Germline-derived CDR1 and CDR2 are SEHNR and FQNEAQ (reference sequence). With 5 bases clipped from V and 4 bases from J, the junction kept 11 bases outside the gene matches. The CDR3 here is CASSPGGFGRYEQYF. CDR3 DNA sequence: TGTGCCAGCAGCCCCGGGGGGTTCGGACGGTACGAGCAGTACTTC.

This chain joins TRBV18 and TRBJ2-7; the match to TRBD2 covers 8 bases. CDR1 and CDR2 (germline): KGHSH, LQKENI. There are 13 residues in the CDR3. V was pared by 2 bases and J by 5 bases, with 2 bases of the junction left unmatched. This CDR3 reads CASSPAGGNEQYF. The CDR3 DNA reads TGTGCCAGCTCACCAGCGGGGGGCAACGAGCAGTACTTC.

Concerning this clone: The junction and the germline gene differ at one end; a read error may be behind it. This sequence joins TRBV2 and TRBJ2-7; 16 nucleotides agree with TRBD2. The CDR3 consists of 16 residues. The V gene's germline CDR1 is SNHLY and CDR2 FYNNEI. CDR3 sequence reads: CASETALGTSGGAFSF. CDR3 DNA: TGTGCCAGCGAAACCGCGCTGGGGACTAGCGGGGGGGCGTTTAGCTTC.

V gene TRBV27 combines with J gene TRBJ2-5, with D possibly being TRBD2 (6 bases). V dropped 6 bases and J dropped 5 bases, with 19 bases sitting between them. The length of the CDR3 is 15 residues. The V gene's germline CDR1 is MNHEY and CDR2 SMNVEV (reference sequence). CDR3 residues: CASSPGAGRDETQYF. The DNA for the CDR3 is TGTGCCAGCAGCCCCGGGGCAGGGCGGGATGAGACCCAGTACTTC.

This chain connects TRBV2 to TRBJ2-1; the match to TRBD2 covers 10 bases. Germline assignment: CDR1 SNHLY and CDR2 FYNNEI. V shed 5 bases and J 2 bases; nucleotides not matched to a gene: 6. The CDR3 consists of 16 residues. CDR3 region: CASSSERGGTYNEQFF. For the CDR3, the DNA is TGTGCCAGCAGTTCAGAGCGGGGGGGAACCTACAATGAGCAGTTCTTC.

The chain uses TRBV28 and TRBJ1-4; 8 positions agree with TRBD1. This CDR3 is 15 amino acids long. Germline V gene data show CDR1 as MDHEN and CDR2 as SYDVKM. The V and J ends lost 4 bases and 7 bases, in that order; junction bases with no gene match: 8. The CDR3 region has the DNA TGTGCCAGCAGTTCCCCCCGGACAGGGATTGAAAAACTGTTTTTT. Protein: CASSSPRTGIEKLFF.

This clone showed up just a few times. This chain uses TRBV30 with TRBJ2-2, with TRBD1 matching over 7 bases. CDR1 and CDR2 from the germline V gene are GTSNPN and SVGIG (reference sequence). This CDR3 contains 17 residues. Trimming at V came to 1 base and at J to 7 bases, leaving 15 bases not matched to a gene. The CDR3 reads CAWSGQGAGRGSGELFF. Written as DNA, the CDR3 is TGTGCCTGGAGTGGACAGGGTGCAGGCCGGGGCAGCGGGGAGCTGTTTTTT.

V and J are TRBV19 and TRBJ1-5; D is unresolved. The CDR3 covers 17 residues. With 7 bases removed from V and 0 bases from J, the gap between germline ends came to 19 bases. CDR1 is LNHDA and CDR2 is SQIVND in the germline V gene (reference sequence). CDR3: CASTPQETILSNQPQHF. The CDR3 DNA follows: TGTGCCAGTACCCCCCAGGAAACGATCCTTAGCAATCAGCCCCAGCATTTT. Full variable domain (rest looked up from reference TRBV19 and TRBJ1-5): DGGITQSPKYLFRKEGQNVTLSCEQNLNHDAMYWYRQDPGQGLRLIYYSQIVNDFQKGDIAEGYSVSREKKESFPLTVTSAQKNPTAFYLCASTPQETILSNQPQHFGDGTRLSIL.

The gene calls are TRBV2 and TRBJ2-2, with 10 bases matching TRBD1. J lost 5 bases, V lost 8 bases, and 5 bases had no gene match. Germline CDR1 SNHLY, CDR2 FYNNEI. The CDR3 has 14 amino acids. The DNA for the CDR3 is TGTGCCAGCGGGACAGGGGCGGATACCGGGGAGCTGTTTTTT. Its translation: CASGTGADTGELFF.

This clone was counted a single time. V and J are TRBV11-1 and TRBJ2-5; 8 positions match TRBD1. V was pared by 4 bases and J by 2 bases, with 6 bases of the junction left unmatched. The CDR3 covers 15 residues. The germline V gene encodes CDR1 SGHAT and CDR2 FQDESV (reference sequence). CDR3 region: CASSSGTGDQETQYF. CDR3 nucleotide sequence: TGTGCCAGCAGCTCCGGGACAGGTGATCAAGAGACCCAGTACTTC.

The J gene is TRBJ1-2, the V gene TRBV6-5; 10 bases map to TRBD1. The V segment lost 6 bases and the J segment 5 bases; nucleotides outside the gene matches: 6. This CDR3 contains 14 residues. Looked up from germline, CDR1 is MNHEY and CDR2 is SVGAGI. The CDR3 loop reads CASRGTGVTYGYTF. The CDR3 DNA sequence: TGTGCCAGCAGGGGGACAGGGGTGACGTATGGCTACACCTTC.

This clone showed up just a few times. The chain couples TRBV5-1 to TRBJ2-1, with D tentatively TRBD2 (6 bases). This CDR3 is 15 amino acids long. Trimming removed 3 bases at V and 5 bases at J, with 15 bases between. Germline V gene sequence: CDR1 SGHRS, CDR2 YFSETQ. Here the CDR3 reads CASSSLAREHNEQFF. Here the CDR3 DNA reads TGCGCCAGCAGCTCGCTAGCGAGGGAGCACAATGAGCAGTTCTTC.

The gene calls are TRBV3-1 (or the pseudogene TRBV3-2) and TRBJ2-5, with 14 bases fitting TRBD2. The CDR3 sequence is 15 residues long. J was trimmed by 7 bases and V by 1 base; bases with no gene match: 2. CDR1 is LGHDT, CDR2 YNNKEL, per germline (reference sequence). The CDR3, as DNA: TGTGCCAGCAGCCAAGCGACTAGCGGGGGGGGGACCCAGTACTTC. As protein: CASSQATSGGGTQYF.

The V gene is TRBV28, the J gene TRBJ1-1; TRBD1 is a possible D gene (6 bases). Between the trimmed V and J ends, which lost 6 bases and 1 base, there was a span of 6 bases. Germline V gives CDR1 MDHEN, CDR2 SYDVKM. This CDR3 is 12 amino acids long. CDR3 loop: CASRTGNTEAFF. The CDR3 nucleotides are TGTGCCAGCAGGACAGGGAACACTGAAGCTTTCTTT.

A remark on this clone: This sequence may be a read error, since a much larger clone differs from it by one base. The chain's CDR3 is CASSGQGRTEAFF. As DNA, the CDR3 is TGTGCCAGCAGTGGACAGGGGCGGACTGAAGCTTTCTTT. This sequence joins TRBV28 and TRBJ1-1; TRBD1 matches at 9 bases. Looked up from germline, CDR1 is MDHEN and CDR2 is SYDVKM. Trimming removed 5 bases from V and 5 bases from J; junction bases left unmatched: 3. This CDR3 contains 13 residues. Complete variable domain (other parts from reference TRBV28 and TRBJ1-1): DVKVTQSSRYLVKRTGEKVFLECVQDMDHENMFWYRQDPGLGLRLIYFSYDVKMKEKGDIPEGYSVSREKKERFSLILESASTNQTSMYLCASSGQGRTEAFFGQGTRLTVV.

This clone was seen only a few times. The V call is TRBV2, the J call TRBJ1-3; D perhaps matches TRBD1 (5 bases). The CDR3 loop spans 16 amino acids. The germline V gene encodes CDR1 SNHLY and CDR2 FYNNEI. Trimming took 4 bases from V and 3 from J, leaving 16 bases between them. The CDR3 coding sequence is TGTGCCAGCAGTGGGGGGTCGATGGGAGGTGGAAACACCATATATTTT. This sequence encodes CASSGGSMGGGNTIYF.

V is TRBV5-1 and J is TRBJ2-1; 14 nucleotides match TRBD2. CDR1 is SGHRS and CDR2 is YFSETQ in the germline V gene. Losses at the gene ends were 2 bases for V and 2 bases for J; bases not matched to a gene: 6. The CDR3 runs to 18 residues. CDR3 DNA sequence: TGCGCCAGCAGCTTAGGACTAGCGGGGGGAATAACCTACAATGAGCAGTTCTTC. It encodes CASSLGLAGGITYNEQFF.

The CDR3 bases are TGTGCCAGCAGCCTTTTAGGACTCGAATTCTATGGCTACACCTTC. This translates into CASSLLGLEFYGYTF. The rearrangement links TRBV14 to TRBJ1-2; no reliable D call. V lost 4 bases and J 4 bases, leaving 16 bases between the germline ends. Germline V gene lookup returns CDR1 SGHDN and CDR2 FVKESK. The CDR3 extends over 15 amino acids. Drawing the rest from reference TRBV14 and TRBJ1-2, the complete variable domain is EAGVTQFPSHSVIEKGQTVTLRCDPISGHDNLYWYRRVMGKEIKFLLHFVKESKQDESGMPNNRFLAERTGGTYSTLKVQPAELEDSGVYFCASSLLGLEFYGYTFGSGTRLTVV.

The chain links TRBV7-9 to TRBJ1-4, with unresolved D. Per germline, CDR1 SEHNR and CDR2 FQNEAQ (reference sequence). Trimming cost V 5 bases and J 6 bases, with 13 bases left between them. This CDR3 contains 14 residues. The CDR3 reads CASSQAPFHEKLFF. CDR3 DNA: TGTGCCAGCAGCCAGGCGCCTTTCCATGAAAAACTGTTTTTT.

This clone showed up just a few times. This rearrangement joins TRBV18 to TRBJ1-2; D is unresolved. Looked up from germline, CDR1 is KGHSH and CDR2 is LQKENI. Trimming removed 1 base at V and 5 bases at J, with 11 bases between. CDR3 length: 14 residues. CDR3 DNA sequence: TGTGCCAGCTCACCACTCATGAGTGAGTATGGCTACACCTTC. This sequence encodes CASSPLMSEYGYTF.

The chain combines TRBV28 with TRBJ2-7; perhaps TRBD2 as D (6 bases). Trimming removed 3 bases from V and 0 bases from J, with 12 bases in between. Germline V CDR1 and CDR2: MDHEN, SYDVKM. The CDR3 is 15 residues long. CDR3 sequence: CASSLEGRASYEQYF. CDR3 DNA: TGTGCCAGCAGTTTGGAGGGCAGAGCCTCCTACGAGCAGTACTTC.

This chain joins TRBV5-1 and TRBJ2-5; D uncertain. The ends were cut back, 1 base at V and 4 bases at J, with 8 bases in the middle. This CDR3 region has 13 residues. Germline values: CDR1 SGHRS, CDR2 YFSETQ. Here the CDR3 DNA reads TGCGCCAGCAGCTTGAACAGTTTAGAGACCCAGTACTTC. Translated: CASSLNSLETQYF. The full variable domain, with the rest looked up from reference TRBV5-1 and TRBJ2-5, is KAGVTQTPRYLIKTRGQQVTLSCSPISGHRSVSWYQQTPGQGLQFLFEYFSETQRNKGNFPGRFSGRQFSNSRSEMNVSTLELGDSALYLCASSLNSLETQYFGPGTRLLVL.

The rearrangement joins TRBV19 to TRBJ2-6; 7 nucleotides match TRBD1. The ends lost 6 bases at V and 2 bases at J; junction bases unmatched: 4. Germline V CDR1 and CDR2: LNHDA, SQIVND (reference sequence). The CDR3 runs 15 residues. The CDR3 here is CASSKTGAGANVLTF. CDR3 in DNA: TGTGCCAGTAGCAAAACAGGGGCTGGGGCCAACGTCCTGACTTTC.

This chain links TRBV10-3 with TRBJ1-1; no definite D call. The length of the CDR3 is 15 residues. CDR1 is ENHRY, CDR2 SYGVKD, per germline. Trimming removed 0 bases at V and 3 bases at J, with 11 bases between. CDR3 nucleotides: TGTGCCATCAGTGAGTCGCCCGGGGTAGACACTGAAGCTTTCTTT. Its translation is CAISESPGVDTEAFF.

This sequence joins TRBV28 and TRBJ2-7; the D is unclear. Trimming took 6 bases from V and 1 from J, leaving 7 bases between them. Per germline, CDR1 MDHEN and CDR2 SYDVKM. CDR3 length equals 12 residues. CDR3 sequence reads: CASRARSYEQYF. The CDR3 nucleotides are TGTGCCAGCAGGGCCAGGTCCTACGAGCAGTACTTC. The whole variable domain, remainder taken from reference TRBV28 and TRBJ2-7, is DVKVTQSSRYLVKRTGEKVFLECVQDMDHENMFWYRQDPGLGLRLIYFSYDVKMKEKGDIPEGYSVSREKKERFSLILESASTNQTSMYLCASRARSYEQYFGPGTRLTVT.